A selection of T cell receptor beta chains follows, all from one sample in a study of cytomegalovirus exposure and HLA in healthy donors. The protocol was immunoSEQ multiplex PCR, while the TCRdb copy is restricted to in-frame clones and leaves out a portion. The sample has more than 120,000 clones, approximately 78% seen once. Sample: PBMCs. The receptors stem from a woman aged 35 to 49 in good health and CMV-seropositive. Both conserved end residues are part of each CDR3. The D gene is left open where the match is weak.

V: TRBV5-6
D: TRBD1
J: TRBJ1-2
DNA: TGTGCCAGCAGCAGAACCGGGACAGGGTCTGGCTACACCTTC
CDR3: CASSRTGTGSGYTF

V: TRBV11-3
D: TRBD1
J: TRBJ2-5
DNA: TGTGCCAGCAGCGTGGGACAGGGTTACGAGACCCAGTACTTC
CDR3: CASSVGQGYETQYF

V: TRBV9
D: .
J: TRBJ2-3
DNA: TGTGCCAGCAGCGTAGCTTCCCCAGATACGCAGTATTTT
CDR3: CASSVASPDTQYF

V: TRBV7-9
D: TRBD1
J: TRBJ2-1
DNA: TGTGCCAGCAGCTTCGGACAGGGCAATGAGCAGTTCTTC
CDR3: CASSFGQGNEQFF

V: TRBV5-1
D: TRBD2
J: TRBJ2-2
DNA: TGCGCCAGCAGCGGGGGGACTAGTAAGGCCGGGGAGCTGTTTTTT
CDR3: CASSGGTSKAGELFF

V: TRBV6-1
D: TRBD2
J: TRBJ2-7
DNA: TGTGCCAGCAGTGAAGCTTTCCTAGCGGGAGGGCCTTACGAGCAGTACTTC
CDR3: CASSEAFLAGGPYEQYF

V: TRBV29-1
D: .
J: TRBJ1-2
DNA: TGCAGCGTTGCCTTACAGGAGTATGGCTACACCTTC
CDR3: CSVALQEYGYTF

V: TRBV5-1
D: TRBD1
J: TRBJ2-2
DNA: TGCGCCAGCAGCTTGGGGACAGGGTTATGGACCGGGGAGCTGTTTTTT
CDR3: CASSLGTGLWTGELFF

V: TRBV7-9
D: .
J: TRBJ1-3
DNA: TGTGCCAGCAGCTTAGGGACAGATTTT
CDR3: CASSLGTDF

V: TRBV11-3
D: .
J: TRBJ2-3
DNA: TGTGCCAGCAGCTTAGATGGCAGCGCTAGCACAGATACGCAGTATTTT
CDR3: CASSLDGSASTDTQYF